Below are 10 T cell receptor beta chains sequenced from a single sample in a study of type 1 and type 2 diabetes patients. The PCR template was genomic DNA. A primer set of 30 forward and 13 reverse primers amplified the CDR3. TCRdb reprocessed the multiplex PCR reads via MiXCR and lists one record per CDR3 protein. Among about 250,000 distinct CDR3 sequences listed, 45% to 60% were seen once. Sample: peripheral blood mononuclear cells (PBMCs). The receptors originated from a man between 18 and 29 years old with type 2 diabetes.

In this sample, this clonotype turned up once. The rearrangement links TRBV29-1 to TRBJ1-1; no clear D. CDR1 is SQVTM and CDR2 is ANQGSEA in the germline V gene. V was pared by 5 bases and J by 1 base, with 14 bases between. The CDR3 loop spans 14 amino acids. For the CDR3, the DNA is TGCAGCGTTTTGTTCGGCTTATCGAACACTGAAGCTTTCTTT. Its protein is CSVLFGLSNTEAFF.

J is TRBJ1-1 and V is TRBV6-1; 7 bases map to TRBD1. V lost 7 bases, J lost 3 bases, and 11 bases stayed unmatched. Germline CDR1 MNHNS, CDR2 SASEGT. This CDR3 is 15 amino acids long. The CDR3 DNA reads as TGTGCCAGCAATCTCAGGGGGGATTTCCACACTGAAGCTTTCTTT. Translated, it gives CASNLRGDFHTEAFF.

This sequence joins TRBV4-1 and TRBJ1-4; 11 bases fit TRBD1. This CDR3 is 16 amino acids long. The germline CDR1 and CDR2 sequences are MGHRA and YSYEKL. After removal of 0 bases from V and 7 bases from J, the junction contained 4 bases not matched to a gene. As DNA, the CDR3 is TGCGCCAGCAGCCAAGAGGGGACAGGGGGGGGTGAAAAACTGTTTTTT. This encodes CASSQEGTGGGEKLFF.

This clonotype has a single count. This may be a read error: a much more frequent sequence differs by one nucleotide. V usage is TRBV30 and J usage is TRBJ1-2; D not certain. This CDR3 has 11 residues. Germline values: CDR1 GTSNPN, CDR2 SVGIG (reference sequence). The germline V and J ends were trimmed by 3 bases and 5 bases, with 7 bases remaining between them. CDR3 bases: TGTGCCTGGAGGACATGGTATGGCTACACCTTC. Translation: CAWRTWYGYTF. Looking up the rest from reference TRBV30 and TRBJ1-2 gives the full variable domain: SQTIHQWPATLVQPVGSPLSLECTVEGTSNPNLYWYRQAAGRGLQLLFYSVGIGQISSEVPQNLSASRPQDRQFILSSKKLLLSDSGFYLCAWRTWYGYTFGSGTRLTVV.

The chain employs TRBV19 and TRBJ1-2, with D hard to call. Trimming shortened V by 1 base and J by 6 bases, and 12 bases separated the two germline ends. The germline CDR1 and CDR2 sequences are LNHDA and SQIVND (reference sequence). The CDR3 loop spans 14 amino acids. DNA for the CDR3: TGTGCCAGTAGTATAGGAGCAGGTCGGGATGGCTACACCTTC. It translates to CASSIGAGRDGYTF.

The DNA for the CDR3 is TGTGCCAGACCCCCGTTCTACTTGGTACCAGAGACCCAGTACTTC. It encodes CARPPFYLVPETQYF. This rearrangement joins TRBV19 to TRBJ2-5; unclear D gene. Looked up from germline, CDR1 is LNHDA and CDR2 is SQIVND (reference sequence). V was shortened by 9 bases and J by 4 bases, with 21 bases between the two germline ends. The CDR3 sequence is 15 residues long.

This clonotype was seen only a few times. The rearrangement uses TRBV4-1 and TRBJ1-2, with D possibly being TRBD1 (5 bases). Germline CDR1 and CDR2: MGHRA and YSYEKL. CDR3 length equals 12 residues. Trimming stripped 2 bases from V and 6 bases from J, with 7 bases between. The CDR3 region is CASSQQGDGYTF. CDR3 coding DNA: TGCGCCAGCAGCCAACAGGGCGATGGCTACACCTTC.

This chain links TRBV29-1 with TRBJ1-4; D remains ambiguous. The V gene lost 7 bases and the J gene lost 7 bases, with 10 bases spanning the gap. Germline-derived CDR1 and CDR2 are SQVTM and ANQGSEA. CDR3 length: 11 residues. CDR3 loop: CSGKEFEKLFF. The CDR3 region has the DNA TGCAGCGGGAAGGAGTTTGAAAAACTGTTTTTT.

The J gene is TRBJ2-7, the V gene TRBV25-1, with D unresolved. The V end lost 6 bases, the J end lost 3 bases, and 21 bases lay between the germline ends. CDR3 length: 16 amino acids. Germline CDR1 and CDR2: MGHDK and SYGVNS. CDR3 in DNA: TGTGCCAGCAGCCACCGGTCTTTGGGGATAGACTACGAGCAGTACTTC. Translation gives CASSHRSLGIDYEQYF.

The chain links TRBV6-2 or TRBV6-3 to TRBJ1-1; D remains unclear. This CDR3 is built from 10 residues. Germline values: CDR1 MNHEY, CDR2 SVGEGT. V lost 5 bases and J 7 bases, leaving 5 bases between the germline ends. The CDR3 coding sequence is TGTGCCAGCAGTGTGATTGAAGCTTTCTTT. It specifies CASSVIEAFF.